The clone carrying this T cell receptor (beta chain) was observed a single time. The target antigen is unknown. The CDR3 is 10 residues long. Trimming pared 1 base from V and 12 bases from J, leaving 6 bases between. Per germline, CDR1 SEHNR and CDR2 FQNEAQ (reference sequence). The source of the sample is a study of CD8 T cells in ankylosing spondylitis. TCRdb itself ran the 5' RACE reads through MiXCR, one entry per CDR3 protein. The sample has about 140,000 distinct CDR3 sequences, around a third seen once. Study conclusions and caveats: Peripheral blood held disease-linked clones only at relatively low frequency, and these were CD8+.

The rearrangement links TRBV7-9 to TRBJ1-1; D gene uncertain. This clonotype was sampled from a male donor with ankylosing spondylitis. Sequencing was performed on synovial fluid, either unsorted or a sorted T cell fraction (not recorded which). The CDR3 loop reads CASSLEETFF. CDR3 sequence (DNA): TGTGCCAGCAGCTTAGAGGAAACTTTCTTT.